This record covers a single T cell receptor (beta chain). Deletions cut 0 bases from V and 2 bases from J, with 7 bases between. Germline assignment: CDR1 MGHRA and CDR2 YSYEKL. The CDR3 spans 14 residues. This sample is part of a study of T cell changes during pregnancy in multiple sclerosis. Data came from immunoSEQ multiplex PCR; TCRdb stores just in-frame clones and leaves some out. In the table there are some 60,000 clones, approximately 91% of which are singletons. The material sequenced was peripheral blood, taken after pregnancy. The chain is built from TRBV4-1 and TRBJ2-5; D not resolved. The source of this sequence is a female donor with multiple sclerosis, enrolled in a pregnancy study. CDR3: CASSQDPNQETQYF. The DNA for the CDR3 is TGCGCCAGCAGCCAAGATCCCAATCAAGAGACCCAGTACTTC.